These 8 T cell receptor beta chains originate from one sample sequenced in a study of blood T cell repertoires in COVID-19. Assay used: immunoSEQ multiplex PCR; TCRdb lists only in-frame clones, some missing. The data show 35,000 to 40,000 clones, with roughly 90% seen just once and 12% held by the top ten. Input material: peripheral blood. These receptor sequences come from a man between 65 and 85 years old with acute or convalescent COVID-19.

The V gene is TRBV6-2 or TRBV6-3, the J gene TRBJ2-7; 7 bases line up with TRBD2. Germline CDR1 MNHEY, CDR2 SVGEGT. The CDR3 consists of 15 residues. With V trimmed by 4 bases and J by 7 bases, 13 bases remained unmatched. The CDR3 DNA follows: TGTGCCAGCAGTTCGGGGACTACCACCGCGGGAGAGCAGTACTTC. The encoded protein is CASSSGTTTAGEQYF.

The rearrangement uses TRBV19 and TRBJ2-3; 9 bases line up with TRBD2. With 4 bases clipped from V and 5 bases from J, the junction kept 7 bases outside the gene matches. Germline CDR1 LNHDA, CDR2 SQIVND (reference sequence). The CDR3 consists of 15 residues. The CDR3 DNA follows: TGTGCCAGTAGTAGCGGACTAGCGCCCCTAGATACGCAGTATTTT. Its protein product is CASSSGLAPLDTQYF.

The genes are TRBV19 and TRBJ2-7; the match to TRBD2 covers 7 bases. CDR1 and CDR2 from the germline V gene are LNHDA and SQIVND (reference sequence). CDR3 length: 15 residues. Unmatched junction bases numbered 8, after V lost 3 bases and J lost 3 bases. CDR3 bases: TGTGCCAGTAGTATTGGCGGGGTAGCGGGCTACGAGCAGTACTTC. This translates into CASSIGGVAGYEQYF.

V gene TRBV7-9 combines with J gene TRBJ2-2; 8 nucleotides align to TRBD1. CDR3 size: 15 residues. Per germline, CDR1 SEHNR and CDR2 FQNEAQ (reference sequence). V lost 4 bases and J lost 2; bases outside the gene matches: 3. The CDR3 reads CASSSTGANTGELFF. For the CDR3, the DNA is TGTGCCAGCAGCTCGACAGGGGCAAACACCGGGGAGCTGTTTTTT.

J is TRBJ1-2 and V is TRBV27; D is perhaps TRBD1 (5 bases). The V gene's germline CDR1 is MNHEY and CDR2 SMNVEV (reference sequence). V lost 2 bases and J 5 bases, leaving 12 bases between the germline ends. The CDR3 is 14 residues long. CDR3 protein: CASSLSQGPYGYTF. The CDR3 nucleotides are TGTGCCAGCAGTTTAAGCCAGGGCCCGTATGGCTACACCTTC.

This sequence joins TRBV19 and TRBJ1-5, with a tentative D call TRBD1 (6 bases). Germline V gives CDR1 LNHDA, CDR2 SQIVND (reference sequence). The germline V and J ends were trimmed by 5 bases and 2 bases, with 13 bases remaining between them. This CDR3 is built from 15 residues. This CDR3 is CASSLRTVGNQPQHF. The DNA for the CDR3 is TGTGCCAGTAGTTTGAGGACAGTTGGCAATCAGCCCCAGCATTTT.

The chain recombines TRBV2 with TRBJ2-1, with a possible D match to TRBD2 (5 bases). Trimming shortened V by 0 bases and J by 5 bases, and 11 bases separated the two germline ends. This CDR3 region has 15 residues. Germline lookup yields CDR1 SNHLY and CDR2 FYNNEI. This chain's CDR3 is CASSEALGLNNEQFF. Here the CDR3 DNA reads TGTGCCAGCAGTGAAGCGCTTGGACTCAACAATGAGCAGTTCTTC.

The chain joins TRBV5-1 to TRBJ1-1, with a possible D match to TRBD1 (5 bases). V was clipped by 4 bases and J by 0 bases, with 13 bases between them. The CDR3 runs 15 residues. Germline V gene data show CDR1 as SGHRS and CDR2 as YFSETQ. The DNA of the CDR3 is TGCGCCAGCAGCACCTTTGGGGGGGTGAACACTGAAGCTTTCTTT. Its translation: CASSTFGGVNTEAFF.